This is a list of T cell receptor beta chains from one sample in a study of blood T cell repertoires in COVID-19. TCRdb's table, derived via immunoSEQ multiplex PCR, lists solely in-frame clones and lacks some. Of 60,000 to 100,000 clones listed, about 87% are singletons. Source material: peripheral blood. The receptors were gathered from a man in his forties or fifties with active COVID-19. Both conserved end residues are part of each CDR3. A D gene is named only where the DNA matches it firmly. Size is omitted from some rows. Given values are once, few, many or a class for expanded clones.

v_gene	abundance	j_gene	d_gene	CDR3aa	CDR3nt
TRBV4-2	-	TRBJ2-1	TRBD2	CASSRLPGGTSREEQFF	TGTGCCAGCAGCCGCCTCCCCGGAGGGACTAGTCGGGAGGAGCAGTTCTTC
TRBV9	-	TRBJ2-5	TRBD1	CASSVPLDGTDGVKETQYF	TGTGCCAGCAGCGTACCCCTTGACGGGACAGACGGTGTAAAAGAGACCCAGTACTTC
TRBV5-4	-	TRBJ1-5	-	CASSLGGSSRGQPQHF	TGTGCCAGCAGCTTGGGAGGCAGCTCACGAGGTCAGCCCCAGCATTTT
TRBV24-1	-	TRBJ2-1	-	CATSEPTTVSSYNEQFF	TGTGCCACCAGTGAACCAACTACCGTCAGCTCCTACAATGAGCAGTTCTTC
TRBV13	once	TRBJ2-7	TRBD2	CASSPERDSSYEQYF	TGTGCCAGCAGCCCCGAGCGGGACTCGTCCTACGAGCAGTACTTC
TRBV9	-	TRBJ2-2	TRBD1	CASSPPPGTGPPGELFF	TGTGCCAGCAGCCCTCCTCCCGGGACAGGGCCCCCCGGGGAGCTGTTTTTT
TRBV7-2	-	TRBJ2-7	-	CASSLGQVAEQYF	TGTGCCAGCAGCTTAGGACAGGTGGCCGAGCAGTACTTC
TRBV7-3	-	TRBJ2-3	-	CASSLSRNTDTQYF	TGTGCCAGCAGCTTATCGCGGAACACAGATACGCAGTATTTT
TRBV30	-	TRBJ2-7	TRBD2	CAWSRRSGGPASYEQYF	TGTGCCTGGAGTCGCCGTAGCGGGGGCCCTGCCTCCTACGAGCAGTACTTC
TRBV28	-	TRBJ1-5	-	CASSSEGGTAYQPQHF	TGTGCCAGCAGTTCCGAAGGAGGGACCGCATATCAGCCCCAGCATTTT
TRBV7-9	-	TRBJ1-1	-	CASSLTTGNTEAFF	TGTGCCAGCAGCTTAACCACGGGGAACACTGAAGCTTTCTTT
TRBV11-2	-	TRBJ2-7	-	CASSLDGGQNEQYF	TGTGCCAGCAGCTTAGACGGGGGTCAGAACGAGCAGTACTTC
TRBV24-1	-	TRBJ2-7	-	CATSDLQGYYEQYF	TGTGCCACCAGTGATTTGCAGGGGTACTACGAGCAGTACTTC
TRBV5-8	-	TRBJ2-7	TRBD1	CASTPEAAGTGSYEQYF	TGTGCCAGCACCCCAGAGGCCGCCGGGACAGGTTCTTACGAGCAGTACTTC
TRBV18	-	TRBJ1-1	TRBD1	CASSQGQGDTEAFF	TGTGCCAGCTCACAAGGACAGGGGGACACTGAAGCTTTCTTT
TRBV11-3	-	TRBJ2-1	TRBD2	CASSLGLGLAGGPYNEQFF	TGTGCCAGCAGCTTAGGGCTGGGACTAGCGGGAGGGCCCTACAATGAGCAGTTCTTC
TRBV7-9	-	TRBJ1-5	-	CASSKIPNQPQHF	TGTGCCAGCAGTAAAATCCCGAATCAGCCCCAGCATTTT
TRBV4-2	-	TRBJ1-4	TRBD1	CASSEGQGDEKLFF	TGTGCCAGCAGCGAGGGACAGGGCGATGAAAAACTGTTTTTT
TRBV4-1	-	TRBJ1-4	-	CASSQATRDNEKLFF	TGCGCCAGCAGCCAAGCAACGCGGGACAATGAAAAACTGTTTTTT
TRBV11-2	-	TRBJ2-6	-	CASSTWGGAPGANVLTF	TGTGCCAGCAGCACGTGGGGGGGGGCCCCTGGGGCCAACGTCCTGACTTTC
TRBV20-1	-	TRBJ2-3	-	CSARDRDTQYF	TGCAGTGCTAGAGATCGAGATACGCAGTATTTT
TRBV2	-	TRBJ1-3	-	CASRQTTSGNTIYF	TGTGCCAGCAGACAAACAACCTCTGGAAACACCATATATTTT
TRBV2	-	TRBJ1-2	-	CASRETGIWDTF	TGTGCCAGCAGAGAAACAGGGATATGGGACACCTTC
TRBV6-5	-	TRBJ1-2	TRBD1	CASTLEAGGIYGYTF	TGTGCCAGCACCCTAGAGGCAGGGGGCATCTATGGCTACACCTTC
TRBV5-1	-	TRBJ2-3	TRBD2	CASSPGLAGGADTQYF	TGCGCCAGCAGTCCCGGACTAGCGGGAGGGGCAGATACGCAGTATTTT
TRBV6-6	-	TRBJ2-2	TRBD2	CASRLAGAVGELFF	TGTGCCAGCAGGCTAGCGGGAGCTGTCGGGGAGCTGTTTTTT
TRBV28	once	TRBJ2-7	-	CASSRGDYEQYF	TGTGCCAGCAGCAGGGGTGACTACGAGCAGTACTTC
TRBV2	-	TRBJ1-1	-	CASSLTGTMNTEAFF	TGTGCCAGCAGCCTAACCGGGACAATGAACACTGAAGCTTTCTTT
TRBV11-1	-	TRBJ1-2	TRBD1	CASSSRQGKTVGYTF	TGTGCCAGCAGCTCCAGACAGGGGAAAACGGTTGGCTACACCTTC
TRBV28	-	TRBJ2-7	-	CASSLPGVGLLEQYF	TGTGCCAGCAGTCTCCCCGGGGTAGGGTTATTGGAGCAGTACTTC
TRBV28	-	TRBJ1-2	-	CASSSPAFTFQTDHYGYTF	TGTGCCAGCAGTTCCCCGGCCTTTACCTTCCAGACAGACCACTATGGCTACACCTTC
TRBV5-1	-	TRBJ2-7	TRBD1	CASSLAGRGSEQYF	TGCGCCAGCAGCTTGGCGGGCAGGGGGTCCGAGCAGTACTTC
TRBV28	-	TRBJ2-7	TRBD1	CASSELEGQGAGEQYF	TGTGCCAGCAGCGAGTTAGAGGGACAGGGGGCAGGCGAGCAGTACTTC
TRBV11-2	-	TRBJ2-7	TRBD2	CASSLDLAGGTYEQYF	TGTGCCAGCAGCTTAGATCTGGCGGGGGGAACTTACGAGCAGTACTTC
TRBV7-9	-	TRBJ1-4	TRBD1	CASSLTGQGSEKLFF	TGTGCCAGCAGCTTGACGGGACAGGGGTCTGAAAAACTGTTTTTT
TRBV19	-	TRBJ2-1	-	CASSGARGSYNEQFF	TGTGCCAGTTCGGGGGCCAGGGGGTCCTACAATGAGCAGTTCTTC
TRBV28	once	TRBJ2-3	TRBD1	CASSLGQLRTDTQYF	TGTGCCAGCAGTCTGGGACAGCTACGCACAGATACGCAGTATTTT
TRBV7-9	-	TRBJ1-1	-	CASSLGGLNTEAFF	TGTGCCAGCAGCTTAGGAGGGTTGAACACTGAAGCTTTCTTT
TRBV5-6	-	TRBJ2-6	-	CASSGPGAGANVLTF	TGTGCCAGCAGCGGCCCGGGGGCTGGGGCCAACGTCCTGACTTTC
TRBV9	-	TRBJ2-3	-	CASSSRGGAGTDTQYF	TGTGCCAGCAGCTCCCGAGGGGGGGCGGGCACAGATACGCAGTATTTT
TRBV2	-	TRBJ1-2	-	CASSAESYSGYGYTF	TGTGCCAGCAGTGCGGAAAGTTATTCGGGGTATGGCTACACCTTC
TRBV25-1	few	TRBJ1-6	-	CASSESQEGMNSPLHF	TGTGCCAGCAGTGAATCACAGGAGGGGATGAATTCACCCCTCCACTTT
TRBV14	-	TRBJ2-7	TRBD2	CASTPRGRAYEQYF	TGTGCCAGCACCCCACGGGGGAGGGCCTACGAGCAGTACTTC
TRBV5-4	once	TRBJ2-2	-	CASSLGTAGNTGELFF	TGTGCCAGCAGCTTGGGTACAGCGGGGAACACCGGGGAGCTGTTTTTT
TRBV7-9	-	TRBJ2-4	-	CASSLSSAKNIQYF	TGTGCCAGCAGCTTGTCATCAGCCAAAAACATTCAGTACTTC
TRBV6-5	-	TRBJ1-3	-	CASSRGPSPGNTIYF	TGTGCCAGCAGTCGCGGGCCCTCCCCAGGAAACACCATATATTTT
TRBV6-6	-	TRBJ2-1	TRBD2	CASSQGLAASFRDEQFF	TGTGCCAGCAGTCAGGGACTAGCGGCATCGTTTCGGGATGAGCAGTTCTTC
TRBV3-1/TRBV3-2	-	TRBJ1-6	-	CASSQGGGGISPLHF	TGTGCCAGCAGCCAAGGGGGAGGAGGAATTTCACCCCTCCACTTT
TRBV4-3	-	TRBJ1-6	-	CASSQDRLQNSPLHF	TGCGCCAGCAGCCAAGACCGACTCCAAAACTCACCCCTCCACTTT
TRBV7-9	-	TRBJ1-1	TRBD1	CASSFPERDRGRKTEAFF	TGTGCCAGCAGCTTTCCCGAACGGGACAGGGGCAGGAAAACTGAAGCTTTCTTT
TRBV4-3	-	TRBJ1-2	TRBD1	CASSQDLTGAGYGYTF	TGCGCCAGCAGCCAAGATTTAACAGGGGCAGGGTATGGCTACACCTTC
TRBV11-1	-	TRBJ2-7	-	CASSLSSLSYEQYF	TGTGCCAGCAGTCTTTCTAGCCTCTCCTACGAGCAGTACTTC
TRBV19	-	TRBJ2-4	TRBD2	CASNAGGRGKNIQYF	TGTGCCAGTAACGCGGGGGGCCGGGGCAAAAACATTCAGTACTTC
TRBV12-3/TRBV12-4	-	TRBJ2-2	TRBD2	CAAREAGELFF	TGTGCCGCGCGGGAGGCCGGGGAGCTGTTTTTT